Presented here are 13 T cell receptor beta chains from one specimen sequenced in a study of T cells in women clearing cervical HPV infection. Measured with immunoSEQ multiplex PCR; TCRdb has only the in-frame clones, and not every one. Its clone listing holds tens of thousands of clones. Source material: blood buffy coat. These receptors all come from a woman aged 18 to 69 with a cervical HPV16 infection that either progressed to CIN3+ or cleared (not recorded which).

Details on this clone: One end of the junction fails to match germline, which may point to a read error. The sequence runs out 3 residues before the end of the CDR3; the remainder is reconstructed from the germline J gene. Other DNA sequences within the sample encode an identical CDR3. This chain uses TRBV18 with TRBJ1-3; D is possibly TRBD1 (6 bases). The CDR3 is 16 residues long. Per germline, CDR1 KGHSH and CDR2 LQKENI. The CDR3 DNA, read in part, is TGTGCCAGCTCACAACTCAGACAGGCCTCTGGAAACACA. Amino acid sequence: CASSQLRQASGNT. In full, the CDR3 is CASSQLRQASGNTIYF.

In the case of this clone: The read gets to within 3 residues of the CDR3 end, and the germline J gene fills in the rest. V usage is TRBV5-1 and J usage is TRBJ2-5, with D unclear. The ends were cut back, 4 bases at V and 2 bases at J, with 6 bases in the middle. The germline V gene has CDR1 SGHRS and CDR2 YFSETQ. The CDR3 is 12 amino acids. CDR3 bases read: TGCGCCAGCAGCCCACATCAAGAGACC. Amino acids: CASSPHQET. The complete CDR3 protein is CASSPHQETQYF.

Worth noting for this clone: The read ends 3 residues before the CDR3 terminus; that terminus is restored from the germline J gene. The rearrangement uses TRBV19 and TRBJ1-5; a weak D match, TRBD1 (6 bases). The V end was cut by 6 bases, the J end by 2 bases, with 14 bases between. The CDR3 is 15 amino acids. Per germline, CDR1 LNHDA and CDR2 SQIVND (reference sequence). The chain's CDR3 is CASSTPSGGNQPQHF. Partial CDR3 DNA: TGTGCCAGTAGCACTCCGTCAGGGGGCAATCAGCCC.

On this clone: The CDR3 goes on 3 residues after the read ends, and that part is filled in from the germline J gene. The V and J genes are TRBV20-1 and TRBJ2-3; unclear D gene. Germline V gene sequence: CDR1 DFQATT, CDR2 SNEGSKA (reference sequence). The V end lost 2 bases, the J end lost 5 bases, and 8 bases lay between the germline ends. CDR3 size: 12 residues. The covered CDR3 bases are TGCAGTGCTAGATTACTTCAAGATACG. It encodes CSARLLQDT. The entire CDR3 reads CSARLLQDTQYF.

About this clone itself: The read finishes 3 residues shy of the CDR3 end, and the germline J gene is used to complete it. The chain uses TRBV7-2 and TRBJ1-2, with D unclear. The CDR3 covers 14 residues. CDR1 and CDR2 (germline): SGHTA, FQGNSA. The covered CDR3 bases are TGTGCCAGCAGCCAGGTCACTAGCAGCCGAGAC. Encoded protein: CASSQVTSSRD. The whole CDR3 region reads CASSQVTSSRDYTF.

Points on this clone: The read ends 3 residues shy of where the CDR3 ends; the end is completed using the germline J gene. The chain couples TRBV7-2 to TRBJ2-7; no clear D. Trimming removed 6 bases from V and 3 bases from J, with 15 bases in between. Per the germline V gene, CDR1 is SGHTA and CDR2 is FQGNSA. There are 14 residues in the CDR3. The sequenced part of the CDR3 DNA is TGTGCCAGCAGTATCGATATCGTAGTCTACGAG. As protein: CASSIDIVVYE. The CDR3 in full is CASSIDIVVYEQYF.

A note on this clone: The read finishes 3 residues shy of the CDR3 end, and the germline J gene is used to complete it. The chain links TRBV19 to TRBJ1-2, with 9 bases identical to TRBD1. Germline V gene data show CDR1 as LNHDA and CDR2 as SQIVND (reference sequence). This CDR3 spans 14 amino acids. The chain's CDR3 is CASSSGQGAWDYTF. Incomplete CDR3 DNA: TGTGCCAGTAGTTCGGGACAGGGCGCTTGGGAC.

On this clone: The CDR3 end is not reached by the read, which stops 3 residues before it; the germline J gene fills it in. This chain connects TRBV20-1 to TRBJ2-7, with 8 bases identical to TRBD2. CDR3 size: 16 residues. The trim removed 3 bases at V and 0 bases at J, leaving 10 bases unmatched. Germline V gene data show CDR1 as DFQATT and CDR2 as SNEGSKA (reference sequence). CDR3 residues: CSASLAGVKSSYEQYF. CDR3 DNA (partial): TGCAGTGCTAGTCTAGCGGGCGTTAAGAGCTCCTACGAG.

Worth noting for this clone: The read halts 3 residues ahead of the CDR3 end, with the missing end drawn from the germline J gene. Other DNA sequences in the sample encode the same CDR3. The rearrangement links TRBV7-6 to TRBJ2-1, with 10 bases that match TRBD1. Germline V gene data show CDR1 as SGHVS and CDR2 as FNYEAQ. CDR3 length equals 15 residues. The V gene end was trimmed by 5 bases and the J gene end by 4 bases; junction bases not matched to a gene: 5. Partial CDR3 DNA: TGTGCCAGCAGCCAGGGACAGGGGTTGTACAATGAG. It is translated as CASSQGQGLYNE. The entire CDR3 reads CASSQGQGLYNEQFF.

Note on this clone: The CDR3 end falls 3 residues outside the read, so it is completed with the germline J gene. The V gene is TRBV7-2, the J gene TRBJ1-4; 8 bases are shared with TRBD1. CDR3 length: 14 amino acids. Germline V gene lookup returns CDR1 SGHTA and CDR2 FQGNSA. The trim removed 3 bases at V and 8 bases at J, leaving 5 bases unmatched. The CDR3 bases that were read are TGTGCCAGCAGCTTGGGGACAGGCAAGGAAAAA. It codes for CASSLGTGKEK. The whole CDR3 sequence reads CASSLGTGKEKLFF. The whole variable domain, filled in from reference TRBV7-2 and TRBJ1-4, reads GAGVSQSPSNKVTEKGKDVELRCDPISGHTALYWYRQSLGQGLEFLIYFQGNSAPDKSGLPSDRFSAERTGGSVSTLTIQRTQQEDSAVYLCASSLGTGKEKLFFGSGTQLSVL.

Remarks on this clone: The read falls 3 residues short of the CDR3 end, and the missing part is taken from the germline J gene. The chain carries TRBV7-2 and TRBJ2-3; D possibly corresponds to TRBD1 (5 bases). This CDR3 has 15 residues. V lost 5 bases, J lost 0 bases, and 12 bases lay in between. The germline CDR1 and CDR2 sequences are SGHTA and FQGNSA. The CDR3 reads CASSIRQLSTDTQYF. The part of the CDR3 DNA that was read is TGTGCCAGCAGCATACGACAGCTTAGCACAGATACG.

Partial CDR3 DNA: TGTGCCTGGGCGACAGGAGCTAATGAAAAA. As protein: CAWATGANEK. In full, the CDR3 is CAWATGANEKLFF. The chain joins TRBV30 to TRBJ1-4; a weak D match, TRBD1 (6 bases). The sequenced fragment ends 3 residues before the CDR3 boundary, so the rest is inferred from the germline J gene. This CDR3 comprises 13 residues. Germline V CDR1 and CDR2: GTSNPN, SVGIG (reference sequence). V was shortened by 5 bases and J by 3 bases, with 10 bases between the two germline ends.

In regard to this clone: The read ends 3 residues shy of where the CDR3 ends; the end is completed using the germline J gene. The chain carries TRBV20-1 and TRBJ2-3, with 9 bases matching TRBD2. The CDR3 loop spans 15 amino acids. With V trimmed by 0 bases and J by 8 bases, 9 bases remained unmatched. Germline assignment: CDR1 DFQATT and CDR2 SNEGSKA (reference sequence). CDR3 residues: CSARDLAGWSGTQYF. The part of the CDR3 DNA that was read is TGCAGTGCTAGAGATCTAGCGGGGTGGTCGGGTACG.